Shown below are 29 T cell receptor beta chains from a single sample sequenced in a study of shared clonotypes between healthy human individuals. Clones were sequenced by immunoSEQ multiplex PCR, and TCRdb holds only the in-frame ones, with some missing. There are a few hundred thousand clones in the sample; around three quarters occur only once, and around 11% lies in the top ten. Sequencing was carried out using PBMCs. All receptors come from a woman aged 40 to 50 in good health. Some clones in this sample may be carry-over from other donors' samples.

This chain joins TRBV5-1 and TRBJ2-1; 13 positions match TRBD2. Germline lookup yields CDR1 SGHRS and CDR2 YFSETQ. With V trimmed by 1 base and J by 6 bases, 7 bases remained unmatched. The CDR3 consists of 17 residues. In nucleotides, the CDR3 is TGCGCCAGCAGCTTGACTAGCGGGAGGGCTGGAGGCAATGAGCAGTTCTTC. This sequence encodes CASSLTSGRAGGNEQFF.

The chain recombines TRBV2 with TRBJ1-2; 7 positions agree with TRBD1. The CDR3 covers 13 residues. V trimming: 4 bases; J trimming: 8 bases; junction bases outside the gene matches: 7. Germline CDR1 is SNHLY and CDR2 is FYNNEI. The CDR3 sequence: CASSVRQGGGYTF. CDR3 DNA sequence: TGTGCCAGCAGTGTCAGACAGGGTGGGGGCTACACCTTC.

This sequence joins TRBV29-1 and TRBJ2-1; no definite D call. V lost 0 bases and J 4 bases, leaving 10 bases between the germline ends. The germline V gene has CDR1 SQVTM and CDR2 ANQGSEA. The CDR3 sequence is 14 residues long. The CDR3 protein is CSVEDNGNYNEQFF. The CDR3 DNA reads TGCAGCGTTGAAGATAATGGGAATTACAATGAGCAGTTCTTC.

As to this clone: A much bigger clone sits one base away, suggesting this may be a read error. Other DNA sequences from this sample encode an identical CDR3 as well. The J gene is TRBJ2-5, the V gene TRBV28; weak D call: TRBD2 (5 bases). The germline CDR1 and CDR2 sequences are MDHEN and SYDVKM. The CDR3 has 16 amino acids. The CDR3 here is CASSLLGGLYQETQYF. In DNA, the CDR3 is TGTGCCAGCAGTCTATTGGGCGGGCTGTACCAAGAGACTCAGTACTTC. The full variable domain, in which reference TRBV28 and TRBJ2-5 provide the parts outside the CDR3, is DVKVTQSSRYLVKRTGEKVFLECVQDMDHENMFWYRQDPGLGLRLIYFSYDVKMKEKGDIPEGYSVSREKKERFSLILESASTNQTSMYLCASSLLGGLYQETQYFGPGTRLLVL.

This clone was detected ten times or more. The same CDR3 is also encoded by other DNA sequences in this sample. The chain is built from TRBV6-1 and TRBJ1-2; 10 bases line up with TRBD1. The germline CDR1 and CDR2 sequences are MNHNS and SASEGT. The length of the CDR3 is 15 residues. V trimming: 3 bases; J trimming: 3 bases; junction bases outside the gene matches: 4. The CDR3 sequence is CASSEGQGLYYGYTF. The CDR3 bases are TGTGCCAGCAGTGAGGGACAGGGGTTGTACTATGGCTACACCTTC.

The chain uses TRBV7-2 and TRBJ2-7; 10 bases match TRBD2. The CDR3 length is 15 residues. J lost 3 bases, V lost 1 base, and 3 bases had no gene match. The germline V gene has CDR1 SGHTA and CDR2 FQGNSA. The CDR3 region is CASSLGTSGYYEQYF. CDR3 DNA: TGTGCCAGCAGCTTAGGGACTAGCGGATACTACGAGCAGTACTTC.

This chain joins TRBV5-1 and TRBJ2-1, with D uncertain. CDR1 and CDR2 (germline): SGHRS, YFSETQ. The CDR3 spans 15 residues. Trimming removed 6 bases at V and 0 bases at J, with 13 bases between. Written as DNA, the CDR3 is TGCGCCAGCATGCCCACGGTCGCCTCCTACAATGAGCAGTTCTTC. Its protein product is CASMPTVASYNEQFF.

The chain has TRBV30 and TRBJ1-6, with D possibly TRBD1 on 5 matching bases. This CDR3 contains 14 residues. V lost 0 bases and J 5 bases, leaving 8 bases between the germline ends. CDR1 and CDR2 (germline): GTSNPN, SVGIG (reference sequence). The CDR3 nucleotides are TGTGCCTGGAGTGTGGGAGGGGATAATTCACCCCTCCACTTT. Translation: CAWSVGGDNSPLHF.

This chain connects TRBV7-9 to TRBJ1-2; 9 positions agree with TRBD1. V shed 0 bases, J shed 5 bases, and the junction held 7 bases outside the gene matches. The CDR3 consists of 16 residues. Per the germline V gene, CDR1 is SEHNR and CDR2 is FQNEAQ (reference sequence). The CDR3 is CASSLAAGTGLYGYTF. The CDR3 DNA is TGTGCCAGCAGCTTAGCCGCCGGGACAGGGTTATATGGCTACACCTTC.

The chain combines TRBV27 with TRBJ2-5; 7 bases match TRBD1. The trim removed 2 bases at V and 2 bases at J, leaving 5 bases unmatched. CDR1 and CDR2 from the germline V gene are MNHEY and SMNVEV (reference sequence). CDR3 length: 15 residues. The CDR3 protein is CASSLETGRQETQYF. DNA of the CDR3: TGTGCCAGCAGTTTAGAGACAGGGCGACAAGAGACCCAGTACTTC.

The J gene is TRBJ1-2, the V gene TRBV5-1, with D possibly matching TRBD1 (6 bases). Germline V gives CDR1 SGHRS, CDR2 YFSETQ. V lost 0 bases and J 0 bases, leaving 12 bases between the germline ends. This CDR3 contains 16 residues. CDR3 coding DNA: TGCGCCAGCAGCTTGGACAGGGCAGACTCTAACTATGGCTACACCTTC. Protein: CASSLDRADSNYGYTF.

The rearrangement joins TRBV2 to TRBJ2-7; 10 nucleotides match TRBD1. Germline V gene data show CDR1 as SNHLY and CDR2 as FYNNEI. The CDR3 contains 15 residues. Trimming cost V 6 bases and J 2 bases; bases outside gene matches: 7. DNA of the CDR3: TGTGCCAGCAGAGCGAGGACAGGGGGAACCTACGAGCAGTACTTC. As protein: CASRARTGGTYEQYF.

The chain couples TRBV5-4 to TRBJ1-6; D not resolved. V lost 0 bases and J 3 bases, leaving 7 bases between the germline ends. The CDR3 spans 15 residues. Germline V gene lookup returns CDR1 SGHNT and CDR2 YYREEE (reference sequence). CDR3 protein: CASSLGANYNSPLHF. CDR3 in DNA: TGTGCCAGCAGCTTGGGGGCCAACTATAATTCACCCCTCCACTTT.

Comment on this clone: A far larger clone lies a single base away; this is likely a read error. The rearrangement uses TRBV4-3 and TRBJ1-3; D unclear. The CDR3 covers 15 residues. CDR1 and CDR2 (germline): LGHNA, YSLEER. CDR3 nucleotides: TGCGCCAGCAGCCAGACCTATAGCTCTGTAAACACCATATATTTT. It yields the protein CASSQTYSSVNTIYF.

This clone was found a few times. V usage is TRBV11-2 and J usage is TRBJ1-1; D is unresolved. The V gene's germline CDR1 is SGHAT and CDR2 FQNNGV. The V gene lost 1 base and the J gene lost 5 bases, with 2 bases spanning the gap. The CDR3 is 11 residues long. The CDR3 sequence is CASSLATEAFF. The CDR3 bases are TGTGCCAGCAGCTTAGCAACTGAAGCTTTCTTT.

The chain links TRBV30 to TRBJ1-1, with TRBD1 matching over 8 bases. Germline lookup yields CDR1 GTSNPN and CDR2 SVGIG (reference sequence). The ends lost 8 bases at V and 4 bases at J; junction bases unmatched: 6. This CDR3 comprises 12 residues. The CDR3: CAQTGGGTEAFF. CDR3 DNA: TGTGCCCAAACAGGGGGTGGCACTGAAGCTTTCTTT.

CDR3 loop: CASSPTVAGDGTEAFF. The CDR3 nucleotides read TGCGCCAGCAGCCCAACAGTAGCAGGGGATGGTACTGAAGCTTTCTTT. The chain links TRBV5-1 to TRBJ1-1; D is possibly TRBD1 (6 bases). With 4 bases removed from V and 5 bases from J, the gap between germline ends came to 21 bases. The V gene's germline CDR1 is SGHRS and CDR2 YFSETQ. The CDR3 sequence is 16 residues long.

V is TRBV25-1 and J is TRBJ2-3, with 8 bases fitting TRBD1. V trimming: 1 base; J trimming: 4 bases; junction bases outside the gene matches: 10. CDR1 is MGHDK and CDR2 is SYGVNS in the germline V gene. The CDR3 consists of 17 residues. The CDR3 loop reads CASSELYRGYSSDTQYF. Written as DNA, the CDR3 is TGTGCCAGCAGTGAATTATACAGGGGGTACTCTTCAGATACGCAGTATTTT.

The chain has TRBV5-1 and TRBJ2-7; TRBD2 is a possible D gene (6 bases). The V gene lost 4 bases and the J gene lost 6 bases, with 23 bases spanning the gap. Germline values: CDR1 SGHRS, CDR2 YFSETQ. This CDR3 contains 16 residues. The CDR3 nucleotides read TGCGCCAGCAGCCTCTCCTCCGGGCTAGCGCCTGTCGAGCAGTACTTC. This sequence encodes CASSLSSGLAPVEQYF.

On this clone: Sequence at one end of the junction differs from germline and may be a read error. The rearrangement links TRBV6-1 to TRBJ2-4; D call uncertain. The CDR3 sequence is 12 residues long. The germline CDR1 and CDR2 sequences are MNHNS and SASEGT. The CDR3 loop reads CASSEFERKVHF. DNA of the CDR3: TGTGCCAGCAGTGAATTTGAGCGAAAGGTACACTTC.

The rearrangement uses TRBV2 and TRBJ2-7; D unresolved. Per the germline V gene, CDR1 is SNHLY and CDR2 is FYNNEI. CDR3 length: 14 amino acids. V lost 6 bases and J 1 base, leaving 13 bases between the germline ends. CDR3 region: CASRETLGSYEQYF. CDR3 DNA sequence: TGTGCCAGCAGGGAGACCTTAGGTTCCTACGAGCAGTACTTC.

The CDR3: CASSYSPLQETQYF. The CDR3 coding sequence is TGTGCCAGCAGTTACTCGCCCCTCCAAGAGACCCAGTACTTC. This chain links TRBV6-5 with TRBJ2-5; D ambiguous. Trimming removed 0 bases from V and 1 base from J, with 6 bases in between. CDR1 and CDR2 from the germline V gene are MNHEY and SVGAGI. The CDR3 contains 14 residues.

This clone was detected once. The chain joins TRBV30 to TRBJ2-7; 7 nucleotides agree with TRBD1. Trimming removed 1 base from V and 6 bases from J; junction bases left unmatched: 6. The CDR3 runs to 13 residues. In germline, CDR1 is GTSNPN, CDR2 SVGIG (reference sequence). Here the CDR3 DNA reads TGTGCCTGGAGTGACAGGGGACATTCCGAGCAGTACTTC. This codes for CAWSDRGHSEQYF.

In DNA, the CDR3 is TGTGCCAGCAGCTTAGCTTCAGGGGCTGGCTATGGCTACACCTTC. Translation: CASSLASGAGYGYTF. This rearrangement joins TRBV7-2 to TRBJ1-2; a weak D match, TRBD1 (6 bases). Trimming left V 0 bases short and J 4 bases short, with 12 bases between. Germline-derived CDR1 and CDR2 are SGHTA and FQGNSA. The CDR3 has 15 amino acids.

This sequence joins TRBV7-2 and TRBJ2-1, with D perhaps TRBD2 (6 bases). Trimming pared 5 bases from V and 7 bases from J, leaving 15 bases between. The CDR3 loop spans 14 amino acids. Germline V gene lookup returns CDR1 SGHTA and CDR2 FQGNSA. The CDR3 sequence is CASSPSRGGNEQFF. The CDR3 DNA reads as TGTGCCAGCAGCCCCTCCCGTGGGGGGAATGAGCAGTTCTTC.

This chain uses TRBV6-4 with TRBJ2-3; 14 bases match TRBD2. From germline, CDR1 is MRHNA and CDR2 SNTAGT. Losses at the gene ends were 4 bases for V and 6 bases for J; bases not matched to a gene: 6. The CDR3 contains 16 residues. CDR3 protein: CASSVTSGRGADTQYF. Here the CDR3 DNA reads TGTGCCAGCAGTGTGACTAGCGGGAGGGGCGCTGATACGCAGTATTTT.

The rearrangement uses TRBV18 and TRBJ1-2; D gene uncertain. Trimming stripped 6 bases from V and 4 bases from J, with 12 bases between. Germline loops: CDR1 KGHSH, CDR2 LQKENI. This CDR3 has 13 amino acids. The CDR3 region is CASSSGTLYGYTF. The CDR3 bases are TGTGCCAGCTCGTCGGGAACCCTCTATGGCTACACCTTC.

V is TRBV10-3 and J is TRBJ1-1, with D unresolved. The CDR3 extends over 13 amino acids. Trimming took 5 bases from V and 5 from J, leaving 12 bases between them. Per germline, CDR1 ENHRY and CDR2 SYGVKD. CDR3 sequence (DNA): TGTGCCATCAGTAGCAACGTGGGGACTGAAGCTTTCTTT. Protein: CAISSNVGTEAFF.

This clone turned up a few times. The chain is built from TRBV5-3 and TRBJ2-7; TRBD2 aligns across 7 bases. TRBV5-3 is annotated as an ORF whose role is uncertain. The V gene end was trimmed by 0 bases and the J gene end by 3 bases; junction bases not matched to a gene: 6. This CDR3 has 15 amino acids. CDR3 loop: CARSLGGGRDYEQYF. CDR3 in DNA: TGTGCCAGAAGCTTGGGCGGGGGAAGAGACTACGAGCAGTACTTC.